This T cell receptor (beta chain) was profiled in a study of T cell responses to AZD1222 COVID-19 vaccine. Sequencing was performed with immunoSEQ multiplex PCR; in TCRdb, only in-frame clones are kept and a portion is missing. Here the sample spans 40,000 to 55,000 clones, roughly 90% being singletons. J gave up 5 bases and V 2 bases, and 4 bases lay outside the gene matches. The CDR3 spans 15 residues. CDR1 is MDHEN, CDR2 SYDVKM, per germline. Sequences were derived from peripheral blood, sampled 28 days after the second AZD1222 dose. The source is an adult who received the AZD1222 COVID-19 vaccine. V and J are TRBV28 and TRBJ1-1; TRBD1 matches 11 bases. CDR3 in amino acids: CASSLGTGGGTEAFF. DNA for the CDR3: TGTGCCAGCAGTTTAGGGACAGGGGGAGGGACTGAAGCTTTCTTT.